The source of this T cell receptor beta chain is a study of blood T cell repertoires in COVID-19. Repertoires were generated with immunoSEQ multiplex PCR, while TCRdb's copy carries only in-frame clones and drops some. The data contain 250,000 to 300,000 clones, approximately 85% of them singletons. CDR3 length equals 16 residues. Trimming left V 3 bases short and J 8 bases short, with 19 bases between. Germline values: CDR1 KGHSH, CDR2 LQKENI. The rearrangement links TRBV18 to TRBJ1-4; perhaps TRBD1 as D (5 bases). The sequence was collected from a woman aged 70 to 79 with acute or convalescent COVID-19. Sequenced material: peripheral blood. The CDR3 region has the DNA TGTGCCAGCTCACCGTTTTCCATCCAGGGCAGCGAAAAACTGTTTTTT. This encodes CASSPFSIQGSEKLFF.